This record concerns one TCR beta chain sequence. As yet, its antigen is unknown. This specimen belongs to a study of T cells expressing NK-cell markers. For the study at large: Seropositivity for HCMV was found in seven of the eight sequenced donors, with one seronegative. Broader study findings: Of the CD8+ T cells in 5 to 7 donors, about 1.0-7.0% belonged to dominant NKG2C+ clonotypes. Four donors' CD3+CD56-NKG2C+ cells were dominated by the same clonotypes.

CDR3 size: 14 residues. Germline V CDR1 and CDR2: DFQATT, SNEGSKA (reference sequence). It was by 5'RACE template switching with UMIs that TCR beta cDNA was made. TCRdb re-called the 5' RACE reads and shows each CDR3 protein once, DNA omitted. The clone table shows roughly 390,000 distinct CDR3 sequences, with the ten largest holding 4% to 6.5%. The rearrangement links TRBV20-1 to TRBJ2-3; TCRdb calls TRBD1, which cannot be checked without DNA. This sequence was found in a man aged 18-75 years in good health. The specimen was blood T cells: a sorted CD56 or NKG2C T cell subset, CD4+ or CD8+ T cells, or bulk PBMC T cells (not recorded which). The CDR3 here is CSARRGGQSGTQYF.